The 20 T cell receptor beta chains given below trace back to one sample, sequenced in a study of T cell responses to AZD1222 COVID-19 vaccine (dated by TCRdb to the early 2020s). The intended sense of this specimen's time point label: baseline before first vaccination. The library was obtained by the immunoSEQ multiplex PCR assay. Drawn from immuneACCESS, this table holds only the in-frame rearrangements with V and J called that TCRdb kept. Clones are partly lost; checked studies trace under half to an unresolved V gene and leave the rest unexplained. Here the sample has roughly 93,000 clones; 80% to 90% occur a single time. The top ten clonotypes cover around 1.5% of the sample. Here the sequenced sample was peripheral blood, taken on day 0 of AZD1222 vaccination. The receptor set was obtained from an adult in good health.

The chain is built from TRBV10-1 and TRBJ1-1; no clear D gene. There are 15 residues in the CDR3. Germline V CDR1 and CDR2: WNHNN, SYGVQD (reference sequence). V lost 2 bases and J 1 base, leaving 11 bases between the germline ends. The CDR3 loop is CASSETGLSNTEAFF. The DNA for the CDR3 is TGCGCCAGCAGTGAGACCGGGCTCTCGAACACTGAAGCTTTCTTT.

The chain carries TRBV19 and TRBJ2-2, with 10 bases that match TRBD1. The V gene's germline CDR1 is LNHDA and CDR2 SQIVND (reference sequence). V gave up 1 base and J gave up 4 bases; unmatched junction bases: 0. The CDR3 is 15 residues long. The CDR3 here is CASSIGTGGTGELFF. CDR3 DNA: TGTGCCAGTAGTATAGGGACAGGGGGCACCGGGGAGCTGTTTTTT.

CDR3 in amino acids: CASSPGTVYPFF. For the CDR3, the DNA is TGTGCCAGCAGCCCCGGGACAGTTTATCCTTTCTTT. The rearrangement uses TRBV28 and TRBJ1-1, with 7 nucleotides matching TRBD1. The CDR3 contains 12 residues. Germline CDR1 is MDHEN and CDR2 is SYDVKM. J lost 12 bases, V lost 6 bases, and 10 bases had no gene match.

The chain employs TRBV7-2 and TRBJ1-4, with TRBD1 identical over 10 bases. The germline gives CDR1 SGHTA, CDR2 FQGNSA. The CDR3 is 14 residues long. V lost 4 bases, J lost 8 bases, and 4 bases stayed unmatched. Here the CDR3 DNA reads TGTGCCAGCAGCTCTGGACAGGGGGTGGAAAAACTGTTTTTT. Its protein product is CASSSGQGVEKLFF.

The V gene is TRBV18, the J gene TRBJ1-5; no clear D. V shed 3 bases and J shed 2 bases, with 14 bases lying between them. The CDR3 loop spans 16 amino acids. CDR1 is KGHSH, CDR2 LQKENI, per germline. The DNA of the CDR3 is TGTGCCAGCTCACCCGCAGGAGGGATTGGCAATCAGCCCCAGCATTTT. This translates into CASSPAGGIGNQPQHF.

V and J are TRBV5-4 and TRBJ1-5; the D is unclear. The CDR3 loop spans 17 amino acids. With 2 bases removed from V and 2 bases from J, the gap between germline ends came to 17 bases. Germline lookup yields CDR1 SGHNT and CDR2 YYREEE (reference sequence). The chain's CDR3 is CASSLIRVRIGNQPQHF. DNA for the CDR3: TGTGCCAGCAGCTTAATCCGGGTACGAATAGGCAATCAGCCCCAGCATTTT.

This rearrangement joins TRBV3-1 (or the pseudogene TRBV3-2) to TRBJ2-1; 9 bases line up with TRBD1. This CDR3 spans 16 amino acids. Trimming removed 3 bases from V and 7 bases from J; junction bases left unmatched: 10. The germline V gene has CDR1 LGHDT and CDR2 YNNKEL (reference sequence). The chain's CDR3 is CASSHGLQGAQNEQFF. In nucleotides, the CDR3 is TGTGCCAGCAGCCATGGCCTACAGGGGGCGCAAAATGAGCAGTTCTTC.

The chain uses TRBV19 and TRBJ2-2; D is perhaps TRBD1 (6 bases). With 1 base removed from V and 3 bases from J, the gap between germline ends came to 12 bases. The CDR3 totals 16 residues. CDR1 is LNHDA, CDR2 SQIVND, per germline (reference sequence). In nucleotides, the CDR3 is TGTGCCAGTAGTATAGCGGCAGGGGCCCACACCGGGGAGCTGTTTTTT. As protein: CASSIAAGAHTGELFF. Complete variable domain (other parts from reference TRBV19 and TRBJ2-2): DGGITQSPKYLFRKEGQNVTLSCEQNLNHDAMYWYRQDPGQGLRLIYYSQIVNDFQKGDIAEGYSVSREKKESFPLTVTSAQKNPTAFYLCASSIAAGAHTGELFFGEGSRLTVL.

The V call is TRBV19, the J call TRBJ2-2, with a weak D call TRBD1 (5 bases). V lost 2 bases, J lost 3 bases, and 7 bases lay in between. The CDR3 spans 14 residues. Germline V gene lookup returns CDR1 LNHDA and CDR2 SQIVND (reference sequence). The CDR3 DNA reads TGTGCCAGTAGTATAAGGGGATACACCGGGGAGCTGTTTTTT. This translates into CASSIRGYTGELFF.

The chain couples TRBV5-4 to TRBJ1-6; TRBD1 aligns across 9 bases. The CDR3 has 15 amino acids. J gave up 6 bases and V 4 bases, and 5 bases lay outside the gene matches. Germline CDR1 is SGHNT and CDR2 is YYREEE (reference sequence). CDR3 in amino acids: CASSAGQGFNSPLHF. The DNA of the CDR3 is TGTGCCAGCAGCGCGGGACAGGGTTTTAATTCACCCCTCCACTTT.

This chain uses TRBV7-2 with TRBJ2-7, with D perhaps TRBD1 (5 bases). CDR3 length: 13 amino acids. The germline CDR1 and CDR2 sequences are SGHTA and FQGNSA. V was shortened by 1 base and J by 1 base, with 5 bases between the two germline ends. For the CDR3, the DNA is TGTGCCAGCAGCTTAGACAGGTCCTACGAGCAGTACTTC. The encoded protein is CASSLDRSYEQYF.

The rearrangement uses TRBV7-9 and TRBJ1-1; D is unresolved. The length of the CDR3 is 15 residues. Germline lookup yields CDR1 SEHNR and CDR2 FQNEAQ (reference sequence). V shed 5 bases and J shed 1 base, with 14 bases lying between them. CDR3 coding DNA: TGTGCCAGCAGCCCCCAACAGCCCTGGAACACTGAAGCTTTCTTT. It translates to CASSPQQPWNTEAFF.

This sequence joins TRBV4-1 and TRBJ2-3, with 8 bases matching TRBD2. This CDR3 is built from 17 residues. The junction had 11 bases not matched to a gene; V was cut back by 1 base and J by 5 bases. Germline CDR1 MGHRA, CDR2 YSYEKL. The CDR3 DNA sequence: TGCGCCAGCAGCCAAGGTGACCGGGGGGGCCGGAGAGATACGCAGTATTTT. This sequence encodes CASSQGDRGGRRDTQYF.

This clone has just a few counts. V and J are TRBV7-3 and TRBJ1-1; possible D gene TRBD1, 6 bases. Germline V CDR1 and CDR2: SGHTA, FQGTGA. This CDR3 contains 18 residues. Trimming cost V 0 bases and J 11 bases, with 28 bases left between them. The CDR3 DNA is TGTGCCAGCAGCTTAACCCCCCTCACAGGGAGGCCGCTCGATTGCGCTTTCTTT. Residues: CASSLTPLTGRPLDCAFF.

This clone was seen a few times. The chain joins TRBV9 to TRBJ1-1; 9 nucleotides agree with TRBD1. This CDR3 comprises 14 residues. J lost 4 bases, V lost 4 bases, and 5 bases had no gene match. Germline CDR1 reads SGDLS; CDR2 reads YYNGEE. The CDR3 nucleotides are TGTGCCAGCAGCCCCAGACAGGGGGTCACTGAAGCTTTCTTT. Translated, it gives CASSPRQGVTEAFF.

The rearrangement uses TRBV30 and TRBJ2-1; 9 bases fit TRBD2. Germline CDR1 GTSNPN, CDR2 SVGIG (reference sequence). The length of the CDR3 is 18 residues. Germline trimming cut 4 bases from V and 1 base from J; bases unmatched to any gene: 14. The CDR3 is CAWTGTSHRSGSYNEQFF. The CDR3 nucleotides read TGTGCCTGGACCGGGACTAGCCATCGGAGTGGGTCCTACAATGAGCAGTTCTTC. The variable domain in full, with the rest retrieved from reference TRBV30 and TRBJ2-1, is SQTIHQWPATLVQPVGSPLSLECTVEGTSNPNLYWYRQAAGRGLQLLFYSVGIGQISSEVPQNLSASRPQDRQFILSSKKLLLSDSGFYLCAWTGTSHRSGSYNEQFFGPGTRLTVL.

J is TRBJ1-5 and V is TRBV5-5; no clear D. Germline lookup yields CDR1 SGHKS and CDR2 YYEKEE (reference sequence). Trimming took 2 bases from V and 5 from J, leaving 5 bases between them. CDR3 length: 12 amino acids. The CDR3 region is CASSFADQPQHF. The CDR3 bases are TGTGCCAGCAGCTTCGCTGATCAGCCCCAGCATTTT.

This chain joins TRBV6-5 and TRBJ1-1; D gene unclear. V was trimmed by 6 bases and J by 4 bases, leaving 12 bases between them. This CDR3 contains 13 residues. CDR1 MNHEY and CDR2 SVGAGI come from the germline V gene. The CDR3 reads CASSPSGSTEAFF. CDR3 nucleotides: TGTGCCAGCAGCCCCTCCGGGAGCACTGAAGCTTTCTTT.

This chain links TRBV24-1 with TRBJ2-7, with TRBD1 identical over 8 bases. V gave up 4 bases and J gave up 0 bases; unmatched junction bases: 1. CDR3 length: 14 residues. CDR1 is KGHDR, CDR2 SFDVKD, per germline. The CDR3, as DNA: TGTGCCACCAGTGACGGGACAGGCTCCTACGAGCAGTACTTC. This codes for CATSDGTGSYEQYF.

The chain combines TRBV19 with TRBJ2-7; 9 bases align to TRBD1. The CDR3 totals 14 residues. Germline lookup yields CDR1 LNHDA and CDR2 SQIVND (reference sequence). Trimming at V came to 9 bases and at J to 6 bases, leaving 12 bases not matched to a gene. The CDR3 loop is CARTLDRGCGEQYF. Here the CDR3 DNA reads TGTGCCAGGACCCTGGACAGGGGTTGTGGCGAGCAGTACTTC.